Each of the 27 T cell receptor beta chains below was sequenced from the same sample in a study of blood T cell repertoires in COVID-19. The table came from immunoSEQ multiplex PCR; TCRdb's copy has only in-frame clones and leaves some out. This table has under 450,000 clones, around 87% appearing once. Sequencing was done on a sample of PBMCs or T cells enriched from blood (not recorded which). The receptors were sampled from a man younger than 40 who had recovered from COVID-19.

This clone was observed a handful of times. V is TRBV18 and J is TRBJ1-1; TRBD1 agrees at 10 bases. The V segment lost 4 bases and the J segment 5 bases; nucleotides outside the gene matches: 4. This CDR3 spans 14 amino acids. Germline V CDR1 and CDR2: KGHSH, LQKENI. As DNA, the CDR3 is TGTGCCAGCTCACGGACAGGGGGGAGTACTGAAGCTTTCTTT. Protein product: CASSRTGGSTEAFF.

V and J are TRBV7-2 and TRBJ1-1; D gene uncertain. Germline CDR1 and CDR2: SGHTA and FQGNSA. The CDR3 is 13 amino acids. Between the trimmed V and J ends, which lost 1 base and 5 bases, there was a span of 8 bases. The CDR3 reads CASSLEIRTEAFF. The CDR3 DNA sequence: TGTGCCAGCAGCTTAGAAATCAGAACTGAAGCTTTCTTT.

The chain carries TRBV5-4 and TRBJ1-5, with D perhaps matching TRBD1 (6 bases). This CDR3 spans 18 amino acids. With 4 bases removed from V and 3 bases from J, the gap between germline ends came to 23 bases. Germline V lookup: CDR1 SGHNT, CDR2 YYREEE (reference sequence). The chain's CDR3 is CASSPPGEGEKDNQPQHF. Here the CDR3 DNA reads TGTGCCAGCAGCCCCCCGGGGGAGGGGGAGAAAGACAATCAGCCCCAGCATTTT.

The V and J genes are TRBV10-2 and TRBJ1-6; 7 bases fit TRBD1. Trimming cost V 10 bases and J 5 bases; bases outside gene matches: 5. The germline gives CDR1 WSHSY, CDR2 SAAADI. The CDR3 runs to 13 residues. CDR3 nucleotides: TGCGCCACCACCGGGACAGATAATTCACCCCTCCACTTT. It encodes CATTGTDNSPLHF.

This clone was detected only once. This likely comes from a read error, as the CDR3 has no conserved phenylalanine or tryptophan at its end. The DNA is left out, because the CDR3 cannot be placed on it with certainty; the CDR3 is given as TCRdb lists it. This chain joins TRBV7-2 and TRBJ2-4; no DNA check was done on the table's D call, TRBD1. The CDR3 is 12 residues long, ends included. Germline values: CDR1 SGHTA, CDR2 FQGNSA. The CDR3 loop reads CASSLAAGQLNL.

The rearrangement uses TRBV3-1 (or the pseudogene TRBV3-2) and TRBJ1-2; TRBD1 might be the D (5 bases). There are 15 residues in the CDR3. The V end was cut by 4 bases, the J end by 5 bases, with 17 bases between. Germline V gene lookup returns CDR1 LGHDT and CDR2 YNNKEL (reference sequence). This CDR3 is CASSLTQGGEYGYTF. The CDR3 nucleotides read TGTGCCAGCAGCCTCACCCAGGGCGGGGAGTATGGCTACACCTTC.

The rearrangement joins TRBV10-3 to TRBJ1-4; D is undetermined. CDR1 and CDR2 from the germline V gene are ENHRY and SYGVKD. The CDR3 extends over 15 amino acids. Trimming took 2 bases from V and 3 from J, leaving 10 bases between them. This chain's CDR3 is CAISETKIANEKLFF. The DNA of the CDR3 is TGTGCCATCAGTGAGACAAAGATTGCTAATGAAAAACTGTTTTTT.

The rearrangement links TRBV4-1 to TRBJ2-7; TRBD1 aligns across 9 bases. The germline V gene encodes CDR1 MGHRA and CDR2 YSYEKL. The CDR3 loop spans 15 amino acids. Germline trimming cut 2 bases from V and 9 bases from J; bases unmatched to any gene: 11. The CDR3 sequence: CASSQQDRGGAGQYF. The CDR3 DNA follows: TGCGCCAGCAGCCAACAGGACAGGGGAGGGGCGGGGCAGTACTTC.

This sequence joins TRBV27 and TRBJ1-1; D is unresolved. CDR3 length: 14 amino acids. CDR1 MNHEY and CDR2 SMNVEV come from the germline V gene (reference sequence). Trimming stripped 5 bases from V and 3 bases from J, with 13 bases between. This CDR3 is CASSPYAADTEAFF. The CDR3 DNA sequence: TGTGCCAGCAGTCCCTACGCCGCGGACACTGAAGCTTTCTTT.

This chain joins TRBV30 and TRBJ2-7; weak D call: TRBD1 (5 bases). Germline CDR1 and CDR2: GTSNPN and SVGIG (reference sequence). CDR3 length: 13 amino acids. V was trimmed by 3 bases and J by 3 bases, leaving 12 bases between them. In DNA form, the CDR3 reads TGTGCCTGGAGCGACATCAGGGTCTACGAGCAGTACTTC. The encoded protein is CAWSDIRVYEQYF.

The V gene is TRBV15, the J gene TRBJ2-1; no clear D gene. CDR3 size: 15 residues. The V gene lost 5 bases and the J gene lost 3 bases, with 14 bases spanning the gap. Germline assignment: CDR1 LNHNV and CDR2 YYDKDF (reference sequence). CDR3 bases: TGTGCCACCAGCCCTATCATTCCTTTCTACAATGAGCAGTTCTTC. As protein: CATSPIIPFYNEQFF.

The CDR3 DNA reads as TGTGCCAGCAGCTCTCAGATAAACACTGAAGCTTTCTTT. Its translation is CASSSQINTEAFF. The chain links TRBV7-3 to TRBJ1-1; D is unclear. CDR1 SGHTA and CDR2 FQGTGA come from the germline V gene. Trimming cost V 4 bases and J 2 bases, with 8 bases left between them. CDR3 length: 13 residues.

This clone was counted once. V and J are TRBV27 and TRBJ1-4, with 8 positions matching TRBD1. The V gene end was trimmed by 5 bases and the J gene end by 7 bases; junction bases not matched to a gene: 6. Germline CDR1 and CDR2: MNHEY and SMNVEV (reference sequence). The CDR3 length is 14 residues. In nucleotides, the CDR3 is TGTGCCAGCAGTCCCTACAGGGGGGGTGAAAAACTGTTTTTT. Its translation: CASSPYRGGEKLFF.

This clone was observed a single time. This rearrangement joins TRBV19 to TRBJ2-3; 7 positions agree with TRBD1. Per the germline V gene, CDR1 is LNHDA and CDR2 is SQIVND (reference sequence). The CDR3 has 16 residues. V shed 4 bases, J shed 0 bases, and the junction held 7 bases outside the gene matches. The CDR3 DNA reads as TGTGCCAGTAGTACGTCGGACAGGATTAGCACAGATACGCAGTATTTT. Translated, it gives CASSTSDRISTDTQYF.

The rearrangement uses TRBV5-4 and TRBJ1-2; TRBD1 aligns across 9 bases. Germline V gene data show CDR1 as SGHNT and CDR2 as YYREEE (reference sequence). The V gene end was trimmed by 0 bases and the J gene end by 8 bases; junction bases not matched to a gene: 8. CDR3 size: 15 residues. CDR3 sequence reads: CASSLGRTGAEGYTF. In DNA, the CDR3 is TGTGCCAGCAGCTTGGGCAGGACAGGGGCGGAGGGCTACACCTTC.

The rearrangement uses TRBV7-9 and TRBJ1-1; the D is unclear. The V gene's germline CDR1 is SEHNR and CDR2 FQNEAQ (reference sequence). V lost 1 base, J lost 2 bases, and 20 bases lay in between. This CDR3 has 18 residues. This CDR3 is CASSLGRWREGVNTEAFF. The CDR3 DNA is TGTGCCAGCAGCTTAGGTCGGTGGAGGGAAGGAGTTAACACTGAAGCTTTCTTT.

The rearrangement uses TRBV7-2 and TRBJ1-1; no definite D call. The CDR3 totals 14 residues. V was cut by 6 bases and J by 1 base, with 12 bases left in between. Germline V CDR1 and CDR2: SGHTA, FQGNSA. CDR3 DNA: TGTGCCAGCAGTTCCTACTTCGCGAACACTGAAGCTTTCTTT. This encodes CASSSYFANTEAFF.

The CDR3 protein is CASSELQLSTVSSTEAFF. DNA of the CDR3: TGTGCCAGCAGTGAACTCCAACTGTCGACAGTTTCGAGCACTGAAGCTTTCTTT. V gene TRBV6-1 combines with J gene TRBJ1-1; D might be TRBD1 (5 bases). The V end was cut by 2 bases, the J end by 4 bases, with 23 bases between. The V gene's germline CDR1 is MNHNS and CDR2 SASEGT. The CDR3 extends over 18 amino acids.

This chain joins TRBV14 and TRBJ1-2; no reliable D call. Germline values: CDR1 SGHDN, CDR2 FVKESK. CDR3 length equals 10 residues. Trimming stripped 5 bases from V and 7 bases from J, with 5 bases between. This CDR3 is CASSKLGYTF. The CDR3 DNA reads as TGTGCCAGCAGCAAACTTGGCTACACCTTC.

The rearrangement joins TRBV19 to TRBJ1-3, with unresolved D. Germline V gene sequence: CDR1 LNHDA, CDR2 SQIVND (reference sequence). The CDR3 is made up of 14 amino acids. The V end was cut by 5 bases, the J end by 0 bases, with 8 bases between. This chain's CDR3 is CASSGGSSGNTIYF. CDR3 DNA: TGTGCCAGTAGTGGAGGGAGCTCTGGAAACACCATATATTTT.

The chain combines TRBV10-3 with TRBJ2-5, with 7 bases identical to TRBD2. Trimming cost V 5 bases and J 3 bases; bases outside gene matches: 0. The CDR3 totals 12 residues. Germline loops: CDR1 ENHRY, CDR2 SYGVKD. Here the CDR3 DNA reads TGTGCCATCAGTAGCGGGGAAGAGACCCAGTACTTC. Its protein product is CAISSGEETQYF.

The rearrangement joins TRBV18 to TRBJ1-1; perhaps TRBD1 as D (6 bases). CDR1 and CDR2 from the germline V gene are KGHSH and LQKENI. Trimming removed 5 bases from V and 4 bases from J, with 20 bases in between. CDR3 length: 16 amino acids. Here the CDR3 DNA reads TGTGCCAGCTCAACTCTAGGGGGGGCCCCAGGCACTGAAGCTTTCTTT. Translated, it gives CASSTLGGAPGTEAFF.

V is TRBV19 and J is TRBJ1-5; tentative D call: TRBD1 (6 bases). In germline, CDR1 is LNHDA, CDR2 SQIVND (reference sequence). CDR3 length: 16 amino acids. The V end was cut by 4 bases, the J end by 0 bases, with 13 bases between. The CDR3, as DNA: TGTGCCAGTAGTACCTTTGGACAGTATAGCAATCAGCCCCAGCATTTT. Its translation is CASSTFGQYSNQPQHF.

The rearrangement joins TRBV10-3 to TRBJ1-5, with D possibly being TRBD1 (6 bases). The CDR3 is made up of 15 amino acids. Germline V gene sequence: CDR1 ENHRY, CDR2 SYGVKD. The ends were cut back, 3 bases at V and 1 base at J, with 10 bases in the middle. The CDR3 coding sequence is TGTGCCATCAGTGAAGGCAGGGGAAGCAATCAGCCCCAGCATTTT. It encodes CAISEGRGSNQPQHF.

The CDR3 DNA sequence: TGTGCCAGCAGCTTCGGAACTCCGGGGGCTGAAGCTTTCTTT. Its translation is CASSFGTPGAEAFF. The chain joins TRBV5-5 to TRBJ1-1, with D perhaps matching TRBD1 (5 bases). The CDR3 consists of 14 residues. Between the trimmed V and J ends, which lost 2 bases and 6 bases, there was a span of 14 bases. Germline lookup yields CDR1 SGHKS and CDR2 YYEKEE (reference sequence).

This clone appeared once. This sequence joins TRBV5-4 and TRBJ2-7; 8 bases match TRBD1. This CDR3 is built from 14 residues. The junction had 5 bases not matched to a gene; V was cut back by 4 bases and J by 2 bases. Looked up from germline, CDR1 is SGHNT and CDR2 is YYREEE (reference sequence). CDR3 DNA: TGTGCCAGCAGCCAGGGACAGGACCCCTACGAGCAGTACTTC. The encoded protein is CASSQGQDPYEQYF. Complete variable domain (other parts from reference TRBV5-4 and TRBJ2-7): ETGVTQSPTHLIKTRGQQVTLRCSSQSGHNTVSWYQQALGQGPQFIFQYYREEENGRGNFPPRFSGLQFPNYSSELNVNALELDDSALYLCASSQGQDPYEQYFGPGTRLTVT.

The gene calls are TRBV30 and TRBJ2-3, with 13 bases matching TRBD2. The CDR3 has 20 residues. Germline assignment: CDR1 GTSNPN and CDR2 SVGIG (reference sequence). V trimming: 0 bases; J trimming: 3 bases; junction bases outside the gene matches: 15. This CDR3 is CAWSVNGYELAGGQTDTQYF. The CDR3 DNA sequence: TGTGCCTGGAGTGTGAATGGCTATGAACTAGCGGGGGGGCAAACAGATACGCAGTATTTT.